This record concerns one TCR beta chain sequence. Its antigen is currently unknown. Germline CDR1 DFQATT, CDR2 SNEGSKA (reference sequence). This CDR3 is 14 amino acids long. Trimming took off 3 bases at V and 3 bases at J, with 15 bases between the two ends. TCRdb recomputed calls from the RT-PCR reads with MiXCR, one row per CDR3 protein. Among 710,000 or so distinct CDR3 sequences listed, approximately 15% were seen once. These data originate in a study of response to subunit inactivated influenza vaccine. Study conclusions and caveats: With each seasonal influenza vaccination, the authors suggested, few new T cells are recruited.

This sequence joins TRBV20-1 and TRBJ2-7; the D is unclear. Sequencing used PBMCs from blood, obtained roughly 13 days after vaccination. This clonotype originated in a man aged 50 to 60 who received an inactivated influenza vaccine. CDR3 coding DNA: TGCAGTGCTAGGAGCAGAGTAGATTTCTACGAGCAGTACTTC. Its protein product is CSARSRVDFYEQYF.